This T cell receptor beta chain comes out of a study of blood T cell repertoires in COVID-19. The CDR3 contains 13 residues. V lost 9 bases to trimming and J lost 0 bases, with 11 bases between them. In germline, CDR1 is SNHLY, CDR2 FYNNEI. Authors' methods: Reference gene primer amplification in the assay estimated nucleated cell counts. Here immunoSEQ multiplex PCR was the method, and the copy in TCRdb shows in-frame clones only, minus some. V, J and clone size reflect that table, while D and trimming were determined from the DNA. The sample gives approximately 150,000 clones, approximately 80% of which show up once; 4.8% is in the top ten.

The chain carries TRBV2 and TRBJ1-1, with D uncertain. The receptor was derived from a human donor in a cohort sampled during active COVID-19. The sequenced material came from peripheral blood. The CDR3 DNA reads TGTGCCAGTAGAGTCGGGGTGAACACTGAAGCTTTCTTT. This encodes CASRVGVNTEAFF. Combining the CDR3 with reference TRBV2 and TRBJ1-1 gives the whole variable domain EPEVTQTPSHQVTQMGQEVILRCVPISNHLYFYWYRQILGQKVEFLVSFYNNEISEKSEIFDDQFSVERPDGSNFTLKIRSTKLEDSAMYFCASRVGVNTEAFFGQGTRLTVV.